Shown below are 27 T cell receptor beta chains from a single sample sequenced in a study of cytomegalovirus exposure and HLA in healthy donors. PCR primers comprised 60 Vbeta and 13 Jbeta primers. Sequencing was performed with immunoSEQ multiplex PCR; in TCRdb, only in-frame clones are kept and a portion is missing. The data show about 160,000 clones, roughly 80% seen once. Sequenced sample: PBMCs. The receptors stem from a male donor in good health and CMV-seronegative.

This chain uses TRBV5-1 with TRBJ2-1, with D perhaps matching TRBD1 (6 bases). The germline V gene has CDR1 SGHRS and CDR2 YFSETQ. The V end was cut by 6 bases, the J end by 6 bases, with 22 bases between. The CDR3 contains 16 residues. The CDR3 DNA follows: TGCGCCAGCAACTTACAGGGTTTAGGCCCCTCCAATGAGCAGTTCTTC. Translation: CASNLQGLGPSNEQFF.

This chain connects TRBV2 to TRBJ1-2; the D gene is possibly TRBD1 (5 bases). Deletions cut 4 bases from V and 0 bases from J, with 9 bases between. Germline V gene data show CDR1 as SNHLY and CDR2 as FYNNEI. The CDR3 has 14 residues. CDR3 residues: CASSGGAPNYGYTF. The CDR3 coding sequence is TGTGCCAGCAGTGGGGGCGCACCTAACTATGGCTACACCTTC.

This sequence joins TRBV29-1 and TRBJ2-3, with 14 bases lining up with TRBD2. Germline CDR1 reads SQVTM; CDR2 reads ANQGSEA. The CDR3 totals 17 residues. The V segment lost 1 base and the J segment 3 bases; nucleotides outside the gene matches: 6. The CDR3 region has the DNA TGCAGCGTTGAAGTGGGACTAGCGGGAGCTATGACAGATACGCAGTATTTT. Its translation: CSVEVGLAGAMTDTQYF.

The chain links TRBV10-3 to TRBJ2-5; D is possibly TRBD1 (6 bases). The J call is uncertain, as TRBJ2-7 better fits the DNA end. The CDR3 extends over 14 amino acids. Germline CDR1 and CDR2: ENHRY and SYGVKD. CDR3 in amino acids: CAISGAQGSYEQYF. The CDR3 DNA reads TGTGCCATCAGTGGGGCACAGGGATCCTACGAGCAGTACTTC.

The DNA of the CDR3 is TGCAGCGTTGAAGTAACTTCAAGCTCCTACGAGCAGTACTTC. This sequence encodes CSVEVTSSSYEQYF. This chain connects TRBV29-1 to TRBJ2-5, with D hard to call. The J call may be in error: the DNA end matches TRBJ2-7 better. Per the germline V gene, CDR1 is SQVTM and CDR2 is ANQGSEA. The CDR3 has 14 amino acids.

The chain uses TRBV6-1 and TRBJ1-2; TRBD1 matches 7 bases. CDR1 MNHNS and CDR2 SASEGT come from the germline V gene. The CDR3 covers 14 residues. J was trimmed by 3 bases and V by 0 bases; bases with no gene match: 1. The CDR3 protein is CASSEATGDYGYTF. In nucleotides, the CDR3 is TGTGCCAGCAGTGAAGCTACAGGGGACTATGGCTACACCTTC.

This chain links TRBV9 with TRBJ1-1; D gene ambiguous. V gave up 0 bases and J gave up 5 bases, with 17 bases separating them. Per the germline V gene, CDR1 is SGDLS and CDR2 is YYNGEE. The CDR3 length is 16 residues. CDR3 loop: CASSVAREGWWTEAFF. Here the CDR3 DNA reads TGTGCCAGCAGCGTAGCCCGGGAAGGGTGGTGGACTGAAGCTTTCTTT.

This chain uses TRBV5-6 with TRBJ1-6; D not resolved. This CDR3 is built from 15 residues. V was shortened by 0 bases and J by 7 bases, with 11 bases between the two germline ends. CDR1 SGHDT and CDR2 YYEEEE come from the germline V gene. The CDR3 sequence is CASSLVSGVNSPLHF. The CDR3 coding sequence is TGTGCCAGCAGCTTGGTCTCCGGGGTAAATTCACCCCTCCACTTT.

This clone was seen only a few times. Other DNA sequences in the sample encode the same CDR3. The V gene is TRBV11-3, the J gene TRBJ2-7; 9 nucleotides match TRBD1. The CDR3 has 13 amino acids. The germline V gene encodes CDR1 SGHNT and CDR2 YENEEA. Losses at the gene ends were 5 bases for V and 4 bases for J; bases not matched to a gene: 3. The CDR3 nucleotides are TGTGCCAGCAGCCCGGGACAGGGTTACGAGCAGTACTTC. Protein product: CASSPGQGYEQYF.

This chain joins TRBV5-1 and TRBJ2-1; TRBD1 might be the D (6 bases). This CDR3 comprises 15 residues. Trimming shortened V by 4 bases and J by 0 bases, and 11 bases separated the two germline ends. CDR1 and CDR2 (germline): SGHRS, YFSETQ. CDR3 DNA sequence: TGCGCCAGCAGCACCGGACAGAGCTCCTACAATGAGCAGTTCTTC. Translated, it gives CASSTGQSSYNEQFF.

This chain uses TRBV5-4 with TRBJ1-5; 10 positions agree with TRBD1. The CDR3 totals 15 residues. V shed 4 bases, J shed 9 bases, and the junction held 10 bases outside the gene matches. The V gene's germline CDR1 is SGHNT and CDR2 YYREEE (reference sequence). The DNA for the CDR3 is TGTGCCAGCAGCAAGGACAGGGGGTCGGGGGGGCCCCAGCATTTT. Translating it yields CASSKDRGSGGPQHF.

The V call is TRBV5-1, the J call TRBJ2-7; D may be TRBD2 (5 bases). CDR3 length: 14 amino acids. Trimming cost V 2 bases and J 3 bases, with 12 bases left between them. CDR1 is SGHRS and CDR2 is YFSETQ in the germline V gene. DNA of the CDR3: TGCGCCAGCAGCTTACAGACCGGGAACTACGAGCAGTACTTC. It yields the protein CASSLQTGNYEQYF.

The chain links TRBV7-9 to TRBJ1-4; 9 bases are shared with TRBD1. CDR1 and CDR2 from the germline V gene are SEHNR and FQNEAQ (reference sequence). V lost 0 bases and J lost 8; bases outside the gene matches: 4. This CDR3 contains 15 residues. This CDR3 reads CASSLAGQGGEKLFF. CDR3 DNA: TGTGCCAGCAGCTTAGCGGGACAGGGAGGCGAAAAACTGTTTTTT.

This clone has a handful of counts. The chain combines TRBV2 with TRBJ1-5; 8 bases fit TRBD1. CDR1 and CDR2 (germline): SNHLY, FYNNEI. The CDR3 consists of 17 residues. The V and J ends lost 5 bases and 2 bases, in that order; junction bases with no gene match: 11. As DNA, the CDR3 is TGTGCCAGCAGTCGCAGGACAGGGCGGTATGGCAATCAGCCCCAGCATTTT. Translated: CASSRRTGRYGNQPQHF.

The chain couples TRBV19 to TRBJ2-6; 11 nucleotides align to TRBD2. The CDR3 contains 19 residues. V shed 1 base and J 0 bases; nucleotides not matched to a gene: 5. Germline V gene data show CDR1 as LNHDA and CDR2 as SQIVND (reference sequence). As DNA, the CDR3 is TGTGCCAGTAGTATAGCGGGACTAGCGGAACCCTCTGGGGCCAACGTCCTGACTTTC. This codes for CASSIAGLAEPSGANVLTF. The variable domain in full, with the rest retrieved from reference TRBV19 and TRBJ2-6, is DGGITQSPKYLFRKEGQNVTLSCEQNLNHDAMYWYRQDPGQGLRLIYYSQIVNDFQKGDIAEGYSVSREKKESFPLTVTSAQKNPTAFYLCASSIAGLAEPSGANVLTFGAGSRLTVL.

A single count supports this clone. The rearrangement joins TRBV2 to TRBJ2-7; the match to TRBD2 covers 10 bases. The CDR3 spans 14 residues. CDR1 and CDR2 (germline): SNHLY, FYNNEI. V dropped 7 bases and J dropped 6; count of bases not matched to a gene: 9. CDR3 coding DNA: TGTGCCAGCATGGAACTAGCGGGAATCGGCGAGCAGTACTTC. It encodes CASMELAGIGEQYF.

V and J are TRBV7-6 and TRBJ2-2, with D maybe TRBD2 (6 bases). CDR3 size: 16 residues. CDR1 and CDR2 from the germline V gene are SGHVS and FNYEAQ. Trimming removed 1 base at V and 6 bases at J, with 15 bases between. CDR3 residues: CASSLVGGNGAGELFF. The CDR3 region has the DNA TGTGCCAGCAGCTTAGTGGGGGGAAACGGGGCCGGGGAGCTGTTTTTT.

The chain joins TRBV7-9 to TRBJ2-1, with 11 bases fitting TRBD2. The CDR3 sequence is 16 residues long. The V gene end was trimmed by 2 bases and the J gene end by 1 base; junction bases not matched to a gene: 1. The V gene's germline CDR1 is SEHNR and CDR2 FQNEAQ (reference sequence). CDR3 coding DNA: TGTGCCAGCAGCTTACTAGCGGGGGGTTCCTACAATGAGCAGTTCTTC. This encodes CASSLLAGGSYNEQFF.

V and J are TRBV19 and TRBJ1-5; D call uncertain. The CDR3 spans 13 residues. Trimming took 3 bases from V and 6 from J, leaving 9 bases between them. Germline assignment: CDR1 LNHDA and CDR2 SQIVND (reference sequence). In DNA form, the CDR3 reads TGTGCCAGTAGTATCCCGGCGGTTCAGCCCCAGCATTTT. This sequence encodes CASSIPAVQPQHF.

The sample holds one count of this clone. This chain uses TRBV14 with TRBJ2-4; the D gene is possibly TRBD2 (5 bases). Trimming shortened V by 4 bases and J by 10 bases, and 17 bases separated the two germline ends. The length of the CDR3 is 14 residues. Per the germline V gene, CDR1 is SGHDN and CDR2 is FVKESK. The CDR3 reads CASSRHQSEGIQYF. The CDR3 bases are TGTGCCAGCAGCCGCCATCAATCAGAGGGAATTCAGTACTTC.

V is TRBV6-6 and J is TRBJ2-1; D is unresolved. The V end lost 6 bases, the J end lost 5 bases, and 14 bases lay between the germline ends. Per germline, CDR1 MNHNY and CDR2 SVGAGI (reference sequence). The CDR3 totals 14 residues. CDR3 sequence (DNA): TGTGCCAGCAGAGAACCCGACTGGAACAATGAGCAGTTCTTC. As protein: CASREPDWNNEQFF.

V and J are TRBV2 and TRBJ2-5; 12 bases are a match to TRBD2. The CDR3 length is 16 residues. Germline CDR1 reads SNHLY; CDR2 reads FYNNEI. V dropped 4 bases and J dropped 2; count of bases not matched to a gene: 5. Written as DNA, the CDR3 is TGTGCCAGCAGTGCACGACTAGCGGGGGAACAAGAGACCCAGTACTTC. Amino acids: CASSARLAGEQETQYF.

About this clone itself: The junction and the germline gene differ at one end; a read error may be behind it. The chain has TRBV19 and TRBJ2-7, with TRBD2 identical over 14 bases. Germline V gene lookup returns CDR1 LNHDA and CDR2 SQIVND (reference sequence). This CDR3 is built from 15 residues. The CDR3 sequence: CTSSIPGLAGVEQYF. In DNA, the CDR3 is TGTACCAGTAGTATCCCGGGACTAGCGGGAGTCGAGCAGTACTTC. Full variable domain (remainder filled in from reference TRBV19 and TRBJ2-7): DGGITQSPKYLFRKEGQNVTLSCEQNLNHDAMYWYRQDPGQGLRLIYYSQIVNDFQKGDIAEGYSVSREKKESFPLTVTSAQKNPTAFYLCTSSIPGLAGVEQYFGPGTRLTVT.

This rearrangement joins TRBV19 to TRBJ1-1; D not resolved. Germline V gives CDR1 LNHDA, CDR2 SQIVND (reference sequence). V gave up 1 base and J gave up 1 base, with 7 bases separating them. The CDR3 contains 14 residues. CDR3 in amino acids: CASSIARENTEAFF. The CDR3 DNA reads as TGTGCCAGTAGTATAGCACGGGAGAACACTGAAGCTTTCTTT.

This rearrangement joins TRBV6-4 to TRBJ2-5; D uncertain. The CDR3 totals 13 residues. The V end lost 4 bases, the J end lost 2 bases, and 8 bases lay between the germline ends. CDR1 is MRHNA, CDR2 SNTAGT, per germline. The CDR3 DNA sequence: TGTGCCAGCAGTGCCCAGGCACAAGAGACCCAGTACTTC. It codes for CASSAQAQETQYF.

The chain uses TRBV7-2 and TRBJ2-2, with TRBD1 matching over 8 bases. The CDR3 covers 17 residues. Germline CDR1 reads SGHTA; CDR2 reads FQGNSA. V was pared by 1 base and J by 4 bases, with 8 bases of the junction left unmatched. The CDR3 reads CASSLGGRGRSTGELFF. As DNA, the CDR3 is TGTGCCAGCAGCTTAGGTGGCAGGGGGCGCAGCACCGGGGAGCTGTTTTTT. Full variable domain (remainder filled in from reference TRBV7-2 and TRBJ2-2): GAGVSQSPSNKVTEKGKDVELRCDPISGHTALYWYRQSLGQGLEFLIYFQGNSAPDKSGLPSDRFSAERTGGSVSTLTIQRTQQEDSAVYLCASSLGGRGRSTGELFFGEGSRLTVL.

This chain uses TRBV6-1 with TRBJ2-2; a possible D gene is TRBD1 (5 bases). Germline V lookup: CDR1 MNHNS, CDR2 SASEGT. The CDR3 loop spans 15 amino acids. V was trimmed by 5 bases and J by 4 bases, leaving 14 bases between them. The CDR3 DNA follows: TGTGCCAGCAGTCCCACTCAGGGTCCCACCGGGGAGCTGTTTTTT. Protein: CASSPTQGPTGELFF.